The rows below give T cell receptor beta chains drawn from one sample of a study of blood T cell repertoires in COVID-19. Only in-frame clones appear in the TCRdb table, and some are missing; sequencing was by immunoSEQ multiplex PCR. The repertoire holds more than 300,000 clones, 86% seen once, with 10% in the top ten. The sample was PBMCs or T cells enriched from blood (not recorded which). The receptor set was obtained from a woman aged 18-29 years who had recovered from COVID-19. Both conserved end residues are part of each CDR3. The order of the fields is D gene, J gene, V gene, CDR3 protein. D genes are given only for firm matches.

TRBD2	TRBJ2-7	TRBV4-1	CASSQDTSGRAYEQYF
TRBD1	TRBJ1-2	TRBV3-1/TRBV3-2	CASSLDRGGYTF
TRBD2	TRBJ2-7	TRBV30	CAWSVRLAGTRGYEQYF
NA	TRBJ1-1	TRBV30	CASAGMNTEAFF
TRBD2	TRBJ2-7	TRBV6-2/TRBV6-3	CASSLGGGFSYEQYF
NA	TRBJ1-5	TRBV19	CASSITGTRTQPQHF
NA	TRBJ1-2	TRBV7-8	CASSLEGVGQYYGYTF
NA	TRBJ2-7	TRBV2	CASNIANEQYF
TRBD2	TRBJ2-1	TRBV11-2	CASSLEAGDNEQFF
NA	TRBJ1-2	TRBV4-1	CASSQRGGYTF
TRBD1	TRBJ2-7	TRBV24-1	CATSAGQGARVMNEQYF
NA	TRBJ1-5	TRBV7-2	CASSLGQVVTPQHF
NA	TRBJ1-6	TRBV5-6	CASRLSGDNSPLHF
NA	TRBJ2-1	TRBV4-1	CASSHVPTHNEQFF
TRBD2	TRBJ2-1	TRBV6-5	CASSPGGIAGVEQFF
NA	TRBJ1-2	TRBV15	CATSNRVGSYGYTF
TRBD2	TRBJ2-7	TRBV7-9	CASSLQASGSGEQYF
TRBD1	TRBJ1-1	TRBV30	CAWSRAGGTEAFF
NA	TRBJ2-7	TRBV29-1	CSVKRAGDYEQYF
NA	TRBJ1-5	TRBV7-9	CASSLARGEGHNQPQHF
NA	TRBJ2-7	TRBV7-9	CASSLGGGSTYEQYF
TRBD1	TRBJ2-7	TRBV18	CASSPPPQGAEQYF
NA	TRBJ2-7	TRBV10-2	CASSENGSDEQYF
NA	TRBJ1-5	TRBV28	CASTLQGGGQPQHF
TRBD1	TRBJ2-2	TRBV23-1	CASSLKEDRGFTGELFF
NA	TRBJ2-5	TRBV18	CASSRGGAETQYF
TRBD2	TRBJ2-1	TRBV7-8	CASSSVAGGRYNEQFF
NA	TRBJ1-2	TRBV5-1	CASGQVDSFYGYTF
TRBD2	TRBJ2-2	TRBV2	CASRQVLTSGGTVSTGELFF